The 29 T cell receptor beta chains presented below share a single source sample, sequenced in a study of glioma-infiltrating T cells after dendritic cell vaccination. Assay used: immunoSEQ multiplex PCR; TCRdb lists only in-frame clones, some missing. The sample holds roughly 100,000 clones, roughly 89% seen once. This sample's time point: after dendritic cell vaccination, including at tumor progression/relapse. Material: blood, obtained after dendritic cell vaccination. The source of these receptors is a human donor with glioblastoma.

Of note for this clone: Other DNA sequences in this specimen translate into the identical CDR3. The V and J genes are TRBV27 and TRBJ1-3; D remains ambiguous. The CDR3 covers 15 residues. V lost 8 bases and J 0 bases, leaving 14 bases between the germline ends. Germline CDR1 MNHEY, CDR2 SMNVEV (reference sequence). The CDR3 DNA reads as TGTGCCAGCGCAGGAACAGCCAACTCTGGAAACACCATATATTTT. It translates to CASAGTANSGNTIYF.

The chain joins TRBV14 to TRBJ2-1; weak D call: TRBD2 (5 bases). Per germline, CDR1 SGHDN and CDR2 FVKESK. This CDR3 spans 15 amino acids. V shed 1 base and J shed 1 base, with 8 bases lying between them. CDR3 residues: CASSQGRASYNEQFF. The CDR3 DNA reads TGTGCCAGCAGCCAAGGGCGGGCGTCCTACAATGAGCAGTTCTTC.

This clone was detected once. The chain combines TRBV6-6 with TRBJ1-2; D uncertain. Germline CDR1 reads MNHNY; CDR2 reads SVGAGI (reference sequence). V was pared by 4 bases and J by 3 bases, with 12 bases between. The CDR3 is 14 amino acids. The CDR3 protein is CASSSLSRYYGYTF. In nucleotides, the CDR3 is TGTGCCAGCAGTTCTTTGTCCCGGTACTATGGCTACACCTTC.

Details on this clone: One junction end does not reproduce the germline sequence, and a read error may be involved. This chain uses TRBV7-7 with TRBJ2-5, with D uncertain. This CDR3 has 13 residues. Germline CDR1 and CDR2: SSHAT and FNYEAQ (reference sequence). CDR3 DNA: TGTGCTAGCAGCTTAGACACCTCGGGGACCCAGTACTTC. Translated: CASSLDTSGTQYF.

This clone showed up just a few times. The chain carries TRBV11-2 and TRBJ1-3; D perhaps matches TRBD1 (5 bases). The germline V gene encodes CDR1 SGHAT and CDR2 FQNNGV. The CDR3 is 16 amino acids. Trimming took off 1 base at V and 2 bases at J, with 12 bases between the two ends. The CDR3 region has the DNA TGTGCCAGCAGCTTAGTCGGCCAGGGTGCTGGAAACACCATATATTTT. Amino acid sequence: CASSLVGQGAGNTIYF.

The rearrangement uses TRBV6-6 and TRBJ2-2, with TRBD2 as a possible D gene (5 bases). Germline CDR1 MNHNY, CDR2 SVGAGI (reference sequence). The CDR3 is 12 amino acids. V lost 7 bases to trimming and J lost 6 bases, with 9 bases between them. In DNA form, the CDR3 reads TGTGCCAGCACCCACGGGGCCGGGGAGCTGTTTTTT. Translation: CASTHGAGELFF.

CDR3 region: CASSLAGGGYNEQFF. The DNA for the CDR3 is TGTGCCAGCAGCTTGGCCGGGGGGGGCTACAATGAGCAGTTCTTC. The chain combines TRBV5-4 with TRBJ2-1; 8 bases align to TRBD2. This CDR3 has 15 residues. Trimming at V came to 0 bases and at J to 3 bases, leaving 2 bases not matched to a gene. The V gene's germline CDR1 is SGHNT and CDR2 YYREEE (reference sequence).

The chain employs TRBV5-1 and TRBJ1-4; 9 nucleotides agree with TRBD1. The CDR3 totals 14 residues. Germline assignment: CDR1 SGHRS and CDR2 YFSETQ. J gave up 6 bases and V 4 bases, and 4 bases lay outside the gene matches. The CDR3 bases are TGCGCCAGCAGCGCCCGGGACAGGGATGAAAAACTGTTTTTT. Residues: CASSARDRDEKLFF.

The chain carries TRBV30 and TRBJ2-1; 7 bases match TRBD2. This CDR3 has 15 residues. The V and J ends lost 4 bases and 7 bases, in that order; junction bases with no gene match: 13. Germline CDR1 and CDR2: GTSNPN and SVGIG (reference sequence). The CDR3 DNA reads as TGTGCCTGGAACCCAACGGGCGGGAGAGGGAATGAGCAGTTCTTC. It codes for CAWNPTGGRGNEQFF.

The CDR3 protein is CASSPDRPSNQPQHF. The CDR3 DNA follows: TGCGCCAGCAGCCCGGACAGGCCCAGCAATCAGCCCCAGCATTTT. This rearrangement joins TRBV4-1 to TRBJ1-5; 7 nucleotides align to TRBD1. V shed 4 bases and J 1 base; nucleotides not matched to a gene: 4. The CDR3 is made up of 15 amino acids. CDR1 and CDR2 (germline): MGHRA, YSYEKL.

The rearrangement uses TRBV19 and TRBJ1-1; a weak D match, TRBD1 (5 bases). The V and J ends lost 3 bases and 4 bases respectively, with 12 bases between them. The CDR3 spans 14 residues. Germline CDR1 LNHDA, CDR2 SQIVND (reference sequence). CDR3 loop: CASSILGEVTEAFF. The DNA for the CDR3 is TGTGCCAGTAGTATTTTAGGGGAAGTCACTGAAGCTTTCTTT.

The chain combines TRBV6-1 with TRBJ2-1, with D unresolved. CDR1 and CDR2 from the germline V gene are MNHNS and SASEGT. The CDR3 sequence is 15 residues long. V lost 2 bases, J lost 10 bases, and 18 bases lay in between. CDR3 residues: CASSEMGRGAGEQFF. The CDR3 nucleotides read TGTGCCAGCAGTGAAATGGGTAGAGGTGCTGGAGAGCAGTTCTTC.

V usage is TRBV5-8 and J usage is TRBJ2-1, with 11 bases that match TRBD2. This CDR3 has 16 amino acids. Losses at the gene ends were 0 bases for V and 6 bases for J; bases not matched to a gene: 5. The germline V gene encodes CDR1 SGHTS and CDR2 YDEGEE. CDR3 DNA sequence: TGTGCCAGCAGCTTGGCTCTGACTAGCGGGGCCAATGAGCAGTTCTTC. Protein: CASSLALTSGANEQFF.

This chain connects TRBV9 to TRBJ1-2, with 9 bases matching TRBD1. The length of the CDR3 is 15 residues. The trim removed 6 bases at V and 4 bases at J, leaving 10 bases unmatched. Per the germline V gene, CDR1 is SGDLS and CDR2 is YYNGEE. The CDR3 loop is CASTLGQGSSYGYTF. The DNA for the CDR3 is TGTGCCAGCACTTTGGGACAGGGATCTTCCTATGGCTACACCTTC.

The V call is TRBV30, the J call TRBJ2-1; D might be TRBD2 (5 bases). Trimming stripped 0 bases from V and 12 bases from J, with 9 bases between. CDR1 is GTSNPN, CDR2 SVGIG, per germline (reference sequence). The CDR3 covers 11 residues. Here the CDR3 reads CAWSVGSGQFF. CDR3 DNA sequence: TGTGCCTGGAGTGTAGGGAGTGGGCAGTTCTTC.

CDR3 nucleotide sequence: TGTGCCAGCTCACTGGAGAGACAGGGTACAGCTTTCTTT. As protein: CASSLERQGTAFF. The chain joins TRBV18 to TRBJ1-1; 7 bases align to TRBD1. The CDR3 loop spans 13 amino acids. The V and J ends lost 4 bases and 10 bases, in that order; junction bases with no gene match: 9. Germline V CDR1 and CDR2: KGHSH, LQKENI.

The chain combines TRBV5-5 with TRBJ1-5; 11 bases line up with TRBD1. V lost 4 bases, J lost 4 bases, and 4 bases stayed unmatched. There are 15 residues in the CDR3. Per germline, CDR1 SGHKS and CDR2 YYEKEE (reference sequence). The chain's CDR3 is CASSHGTGGNQPQHF. As DNA, the CDR3 is TGTGCCAGCAGCCACGGGACAGGGGGGAATCAGCCCCAGCATTTT. Looking up the rest from reference TRBV5-5 and TRBJ1-5 gives the full variable domain: DAGVTQSPTHLIKTRGQQVTLRCSPISGHKSVSWYQQVLGQGPQFIFQYYEKEERGRGNFPDRFSARQFPNYSSELNVNALLLGDSALYLCASSHGTGGNQPQHFGDGTRLSIL.

This chain connects TRBV30 to TRBJ2-1, with 9 positions matching TRBD2. Looked up from germline, CDR1 is GTSNPN and CDR2 is SVGIG (reference sequence). This CDR3 spans 16 amino acids. The ends lost 0 bases at V and 4 bases at J; junction bases unmatched: 7. CDR3 coding DNA: TGTGCCTGGAGTGTATTATCCAGCGGGGGGTACAATGAGCAGTTCTTC. Its protein product is CAWSVLSSGGYNEQFF.

The chain has TRBV12-5 and TRBJ1-1; D call uncertain. Germline CDR1 reads LGHNT; CDR2 reads FRNRAP. The CDR3 is 14 residues long. V was pared by 3 bases and J by 3 bases, with 11 bases between. CDR3 residues: CASGLKPLYTEAFF. The CDR3 DNA is TGTGCTAGTGGTTTAAAGCCCTTGTACACTGAAGCTTTCTTT.

The rearrangement links TRBV7-9 to TRBJ1-5, with 7 bases fitting TRBD1. From germline, CDR1 is SEHNR and CDR2 FQNEAQ (reference sequence). CDR3 length: 17 amino acids. The trim removed 3 bases at V and 9 bases at J, leaving 17 bases unmatched. The CDR3 loop reads CASSFPQGQASVGPQHF. In DNA, the CDR3 is TGTGCCAGCAGCTTCCCTCAAGGACAGGCCTCGGTAGGGCCCCAGCATTTT.

The sample holds a few counts of this clone. J is TRBJ2-3 and V is TRBV5-1; 10 bases are shared with TRBD2. Germline V gene data show CDR1 as SGHRS and CDR2 as YFSETQ. This CDR3 region has 16 residues. V dropped 4 bases and J dropped 5; count of bases not matched to a gene: 10. CDR3 in DNA: TGCGCCAGCAGCGTCGGGACTAGCGCGTTCAAAGATACGCAGTATTTT. Protein: CASSVGTSAFKDTQYF.

V and J are TRBV4-1 and TRBJ2-7; 8 nucleotides line up with TRBD1. Trimming took 3 bases from V and 3 from J; bases not matched to a gene: 4. CDR1 is MGHRA, CDR2 YSYEKL, per germline. The CDR3 loop spans 14 amino acids. The CDR3 loop is CASSHDRGDYEQYF. The CDR3 bases are TGCGCCAGCAGCCACGACAGGGGTGACTACGAGCAGTACTTC.

This sequence joins TRBV5-6 and TRBJ1-4, with TRBD1 as a possible D gene (5 bases). The CDR3 totals 14 residues. Germline CDR1 and CDR2: SGHDT and YYEEEE. Deletions cut 4 bases from V and 0 bases from J, with 7 bases between. The CDR3 loop reads CASSTGATNEKLFF. The CDR3 DNA sequence: TGTGCCAGCAGCACAGGAGCAACTAATGAAAAACTGTTTTTT.

The chain joins TRBV10-1 to TRBJ2-7; TRBD1 aligns across 8 bases. The J segment lost 2 bases and the V segment lost 5 bases, leaving 8 bases of the junction unmatched. This CDR3 comprises 15 residues. In germline, CDR1 is WNHNN, CDR2 SYGVQD (reference sequence). The CDR3 nucleotides are TGCGCCAGCAGTTCTGGGACAGGAGATCCCTACGAGCAGTACTTC. It translates to CASSSGTGDPYEQYF.

The chain combines TRBV5-8 with TRBJ1-5, with a possible D match to TRBD1 (6 bases). The CDR3 length is 15 residues. CDR1 and CDR2 from the germline V gene are SGHTS and YDEGEE. Trimming took off 4 bases at V and 1 base at J, with 12 bases between the two ends. The CDR3 reads CASSHRVGSNQPQHF. Here the CDR3 DNA reads TGTGCCAGCAGCCACAGGGTCGGGAGCAATCAGCCCCAGCATTTT.

This clone was seen a handful of times. The rearrangement joins TRBV28 to TRBJ2-1; a possible D gene is TRBD1 (6 bases). This CDR3 is built from 15 residues. Trimming shortened V by 8 bases and J by 4 bases, and 18 bases separated the two germline ends. The V gene's germline CDR1 is MDHEN and CDR2 SYDVKM. In nucleotides, the CDR3 is TGTGCCAGCCTCGTTGGGGGCCCCGGTTACAATGAGCAGTTCTTC. Protein: CASLVGGPGYNEQFF. Full variable domain (remainder filled in from reference TRBV28 and TRBJ2-1): DVKVTQSSRYLVKRTGEKVFLECVQDMDHENMFWYRQDPGLGLRLIYFSYDVKMKEKGDIPEGYSVSREKKERFSLILESASTNQTSMYLCASLVGGPGYNEQFFGPGTRLTVL.

J is TRBJ1-2 and V is TRBV10-3; 7 bases match TRBD1. Germline V gene lookup returns CDR1 ENHRY and CDR2 SYGVKD. V shed 2 bases and J 7 bases; nucleotides not matched to a gene: 10. This CDR3 has 15 residues. CDR3 in amino acids: CAISEPPQGTTGYTF. In nucleotides, the CDR3 is TGTGCCATCAGTGAGCCCCCACAGGGGACAACTGGCTACACCTTC.

This chain uses TRBV7-9 with TRBJ2-1; D might be TRBD1 (5 bases). This CDR3 is built from 11 residues. Germline V gene lookup returns CDR1 SEHNR and CDR2 FQNEAQ (reference sequence). With 5 bases removed from V and 9 bases from J, the gap between germline ends came to 8 bases. CDR3 coding DNA: TGTGCCAGCAGCCCAGGGCTTGAGCAGTTCTTC. The encoded protein is CASSPGLEQFF.

This sequence joins TRBV19 and TRBJ1-4; TRBD1 matches 10 bases. Germline assignment: CDR1 LNHDA and CDR2 SQIVND (reference sequence). The CDR3 totals 14 residues. The V gene end was trimmed by 6 bases and the J gene end by 10 bases; junction bases not matched to a gene: 8. The CDR3 spells CASSSGTGEGKLFF. The CDR3 coding sequence is TGTGCCAGTAGCTCCGGGACAGGGGAGGGAAAACTGTTTTTT.